This T cell receptor beta chain appears in the sequencing data of a study of shared T cell receptors in the human thymus (dated by TCRdb to 2020 to 2023). Regarding the study in general: The study examined how the human thymus generates shared, self-reactive T-cell receptor alpha chains.

Of note for this clone: The antigen this receptor binds is unknown. No base quality values were provided; no much bigger clone lies one nucleotide off.

Receptor amplification or capture employed the immunoSEQ multiplex PCR assay. The immuneACCESS repertoire file appears here via TCRdb, limited to in-frame rearrangements. These files lack a portion of the clones; in checked studies, under half of the deficit traces to unresolved V genes, and the cause of the others is not known. This sample holds 500,000 to 750,000 clones; over 75% were observed only once. The leading ten clones occupy approximately 0.011% of the sample. The junction shows trimming of 0 bases on V and 5 bases on J, plus 19 bases between the germline ends. Taken from cysteine to phenylalanine, the CDR3 has 18 residues. The DNA shown is the 54-base CDR3, in frame from base 1. CDR1 and CDR2 (SGHAT, FQNNGV) derive from the germline V gene. These data also featured in a second study, about human thymus T cells. The second paper states: In Finland, the donors were immunologically healthy infants who were having open corrective cardiac surgery for congenital heart defects. Thymus tissue was collected as surgical resects that were removed during corrective cardiac surgery. Both the thymic and the peripheral blood repertoires appeared to show biased V and J gene segment usage. According to the related research, thymic TCR repertoires were highly overlapping among unrelated individuals. The study characterized TCR alpha and beta repertoires from fewer than 10 infant thymus samples and four related peripheral blood samples. The infant donors were about 6 to 244 days old, and the cohort included six or seven males and two females. Thymocytes were mechanically released from the tissue and were stored as pellets of roughly 9-30 million cells at -70 degrees C. Genomic DNA was extracted from frozen cell pellets with a QIAsymphony instrument. TCRB and TCRAD loci were amplified from a standardized quantity of quality-controlled genomic DNA using the immunoSEQ multiplex PCR assay. The amplicons covered the V(D)J region and were long enough to include the CDR3 and to identify the V and J genes. The commercial immunoSEQ service was used to sequence amplicons on an Illumina platform. Primer bias and sequencing errors were corrected using previously described methods, and TCRAD and TCRB definitions followed the IMGT database. The repertoires were analysed using immunoSEQ Analyzer 3.0 and VDJTools for basic statistics, V/J segment usage, diversity estimates, rarefaction and pairwise overlap. Diversity was estimated with Chao1, ChaoE, Efron-Thisted, Shannon and inverse Simpson indices, and also on datasets down-sampled to the smallest sample. Repertoire overlap was determined by strict matching of CDR3 nucleotide sequence, V gene and J gene, and Jaccard-based multidimensional scaling clustering was applied. Thymus samples yielded on average approximately 800,000 unique TCRB clonotypes, compared with 70,000 to 85,000 from blood samples.

The rearranged segments are TRBV11-2 and TRBJ1-4; the D segment could be TRBD1, given 6 matching bases. Sequencing used thymocytes. The sequence was obtained from a boy under two years old with a congenital heart defect. Donor details come from another sample of the same person, matched by shared clones. The CDR3 loop reads CASSLDPPQGNGNEKLFF. In nucleotides, the sequence is TGTGCCAGCAGCTTAGACCCCCCCCAGGGGAATGGGAATGAAAAACTGTTTTTT.